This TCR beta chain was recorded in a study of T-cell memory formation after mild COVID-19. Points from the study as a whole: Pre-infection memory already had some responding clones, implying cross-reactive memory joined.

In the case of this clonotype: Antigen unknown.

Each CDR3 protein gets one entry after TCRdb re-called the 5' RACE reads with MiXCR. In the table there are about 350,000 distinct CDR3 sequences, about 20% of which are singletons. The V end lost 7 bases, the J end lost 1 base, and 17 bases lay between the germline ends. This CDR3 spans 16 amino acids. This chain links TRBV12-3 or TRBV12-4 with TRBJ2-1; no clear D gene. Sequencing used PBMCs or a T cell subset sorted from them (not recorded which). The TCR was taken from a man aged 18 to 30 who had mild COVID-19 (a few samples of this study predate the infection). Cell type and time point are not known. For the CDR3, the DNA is TGTGCCAGCACTCTGGGGATGTGGGGATCCTACAATGAGCAGTTCTTC. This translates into CASTLGMWGSYNEQFF.